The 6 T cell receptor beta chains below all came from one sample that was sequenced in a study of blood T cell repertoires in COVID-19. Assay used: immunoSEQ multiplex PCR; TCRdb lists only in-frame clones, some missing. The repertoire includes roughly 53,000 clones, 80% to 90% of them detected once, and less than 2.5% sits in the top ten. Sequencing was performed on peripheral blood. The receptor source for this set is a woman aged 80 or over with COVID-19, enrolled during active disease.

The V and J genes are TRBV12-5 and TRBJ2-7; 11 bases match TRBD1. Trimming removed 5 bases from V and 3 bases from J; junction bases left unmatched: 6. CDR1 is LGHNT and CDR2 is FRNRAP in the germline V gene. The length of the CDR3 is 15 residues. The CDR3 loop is CASGPGDRGNYEQYF. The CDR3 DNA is TGTGCTAGTGGTCCGGGGGACAGGGGGAACTACGAGCAGTACTTC.

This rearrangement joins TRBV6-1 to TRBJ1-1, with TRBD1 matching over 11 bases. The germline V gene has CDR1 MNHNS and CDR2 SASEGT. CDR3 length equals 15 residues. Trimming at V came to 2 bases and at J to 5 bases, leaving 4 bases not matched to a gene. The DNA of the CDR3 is TGTGCCAGCAGTGAAAGGGACAGGGGGATTACTGAAGCTTTCTTT. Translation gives CASSERDRGITEAFF.

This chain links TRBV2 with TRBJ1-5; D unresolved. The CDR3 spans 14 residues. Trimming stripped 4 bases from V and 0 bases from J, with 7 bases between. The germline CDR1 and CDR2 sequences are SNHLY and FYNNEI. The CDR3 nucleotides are TGTGCCAGCAGTGGGAGTCATAGCAATCAGCCCCAGCATTTT. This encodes CASSGSHSNQPQHF.

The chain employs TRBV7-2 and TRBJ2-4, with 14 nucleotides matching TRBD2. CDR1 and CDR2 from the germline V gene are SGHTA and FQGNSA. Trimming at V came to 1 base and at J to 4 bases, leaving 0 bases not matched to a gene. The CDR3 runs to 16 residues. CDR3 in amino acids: CASSLGLAGGKNIQYF. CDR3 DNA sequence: TGTGCCAGCAGCTTAGGACTAGCGGGAGGGAAAAACATTCAGTACTTC.

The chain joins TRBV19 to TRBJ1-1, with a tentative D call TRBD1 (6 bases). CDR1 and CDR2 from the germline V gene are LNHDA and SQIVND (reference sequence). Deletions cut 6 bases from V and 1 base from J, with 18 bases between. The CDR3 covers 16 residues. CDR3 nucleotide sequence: TGTGCCAGTAGATCACTTAAACAGGGCCAGAACACTGAAGCTTTCTTT. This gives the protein CASRSLKQGQNTEAFF.

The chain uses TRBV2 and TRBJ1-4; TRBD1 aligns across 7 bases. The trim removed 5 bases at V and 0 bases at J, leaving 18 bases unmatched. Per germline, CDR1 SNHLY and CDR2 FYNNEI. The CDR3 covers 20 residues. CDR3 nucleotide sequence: TGTGCCAGCAGTTTTGGCCGAGGGGGCGGGGAGACAGCAACTAATGAAAAACTGTTTTTT. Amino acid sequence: CASSFGRGGGETATNEKLFF.